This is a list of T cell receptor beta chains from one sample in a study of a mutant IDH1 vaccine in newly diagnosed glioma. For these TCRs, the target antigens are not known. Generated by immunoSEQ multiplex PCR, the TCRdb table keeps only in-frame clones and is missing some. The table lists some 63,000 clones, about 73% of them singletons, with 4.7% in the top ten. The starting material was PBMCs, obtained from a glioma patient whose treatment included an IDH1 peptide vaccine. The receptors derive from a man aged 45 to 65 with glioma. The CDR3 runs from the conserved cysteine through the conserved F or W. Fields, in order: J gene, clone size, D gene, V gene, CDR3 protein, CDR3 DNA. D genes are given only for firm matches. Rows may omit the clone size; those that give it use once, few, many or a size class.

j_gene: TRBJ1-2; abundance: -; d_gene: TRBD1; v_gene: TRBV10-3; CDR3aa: CAIRPRTGGSDYGYTF; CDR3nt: TGTGCCATCAGACCCCGGACAGGGGGTTCGGACTATGGCTACACCTTC
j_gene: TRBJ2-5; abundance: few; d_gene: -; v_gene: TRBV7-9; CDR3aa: CASSLPGAKETQYF; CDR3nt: TGTGCCAGCAGCTTACCTGGTGCTAAGGAGACCCAGTACTTC
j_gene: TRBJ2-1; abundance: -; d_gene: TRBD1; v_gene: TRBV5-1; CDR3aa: CASSTSGQGAYNEQFF; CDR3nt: TGCGCCAGCAGCACCTCCGGACAGGGGGCCTACAATGAGCAGTTCTTC
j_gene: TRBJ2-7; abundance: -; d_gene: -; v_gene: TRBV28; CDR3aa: CASSTTGKTYEQYF; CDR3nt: TGTGCCAGCAGTACAACAGGGAAAACCTACGAGCAGTACTTC
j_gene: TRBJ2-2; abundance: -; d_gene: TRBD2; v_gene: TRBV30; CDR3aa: CAWSVRGGVTGELFF; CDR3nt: TGTGCCTGGAGTGTACGGGGAGGGGTCACCGGGGAGCTGTTTTTT
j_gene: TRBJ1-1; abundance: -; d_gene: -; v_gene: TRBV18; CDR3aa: CASSPSREGEAFF; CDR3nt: TGTGCCAGCTCACCATCAAGGGAGGGAGAAGCTTTCTTT
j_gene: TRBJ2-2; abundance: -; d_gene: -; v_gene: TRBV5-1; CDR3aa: CASSLAPGELFF; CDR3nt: TGCGCCAGCAGCTTGGCCCCCGGGGAGCTGTTTTTT
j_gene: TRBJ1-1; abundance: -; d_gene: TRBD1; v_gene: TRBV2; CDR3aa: CASSRRQGLTEAFF; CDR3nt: TGTGCCAGCAGCCGCCGACAGGGACTGACTGAAGCTTTCTTT
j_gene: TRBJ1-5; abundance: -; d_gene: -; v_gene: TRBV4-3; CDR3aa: CASSQVGSNQPQHF; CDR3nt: TGCGCCAGCAGCCAAGTGGGCAGCAATCAGCCCCAGCATTTT
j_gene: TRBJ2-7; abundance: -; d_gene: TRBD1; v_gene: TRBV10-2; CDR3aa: CASSLDRGDEQYF; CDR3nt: TGCGCCAGCAGCCTAGACAGGGGCGACGAGCAGTACTTC
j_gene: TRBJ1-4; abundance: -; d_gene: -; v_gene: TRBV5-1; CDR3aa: CASSLAGAAATNEKLFF; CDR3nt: TGCGCCAGCAGCTTGGCCGGGGCGGCCGCAACTAATGAAAAACTGTTTTTT
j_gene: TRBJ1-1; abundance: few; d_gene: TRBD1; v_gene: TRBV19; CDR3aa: CASTIPSGTENTEAFF; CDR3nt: TGTGCCAGTACGATACCATCCGGGACAGAGAACACTGAAGCTTTCTTT
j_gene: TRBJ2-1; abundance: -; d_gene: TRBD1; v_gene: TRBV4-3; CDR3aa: CASSQGNRGNEQFF; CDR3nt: TGCGCCAGCAGCCAAGGGAACAGGGGTAATGAGCAGTTCTTC
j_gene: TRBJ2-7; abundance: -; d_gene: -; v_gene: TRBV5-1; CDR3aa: CASRYSPGSYEQYF; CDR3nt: TGCGCCAGCAGGTATTCCCCCGGCTCCTACGAGCAGTACTTC
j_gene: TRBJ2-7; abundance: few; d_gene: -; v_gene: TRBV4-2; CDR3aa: CASSPGRGEQYF; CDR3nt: TGTGCCAGCAGCCCCGGGCGGGGCGAGCAGTACTTC
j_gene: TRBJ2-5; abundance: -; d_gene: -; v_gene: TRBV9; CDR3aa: CASSVGMEETQYF; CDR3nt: TGTGCCAGCAGCGTAGGCATGGAAGAGACCCAGTACTTC
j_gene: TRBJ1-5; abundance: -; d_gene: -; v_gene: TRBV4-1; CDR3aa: CASSQGHESNQPQHF; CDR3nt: TGCGCCAGCAGCCAGGGACACGAAAGCAATCAGCCCCAGCATTTT
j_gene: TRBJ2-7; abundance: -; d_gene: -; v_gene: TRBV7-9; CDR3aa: CASSPRAAYEQYF; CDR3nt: TGTGCCAGCAGCCCCAGGGCCGCCTACGAGCAGTACTTC
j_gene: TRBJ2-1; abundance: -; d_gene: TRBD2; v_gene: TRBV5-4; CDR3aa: CASRAGGALGEQFF; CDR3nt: TGTGCCTCCCGAGCCGGGGGGGCCCTTGGGGAGCAGTTCTTC
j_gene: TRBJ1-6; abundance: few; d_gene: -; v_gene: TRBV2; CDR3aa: CASSERETENSPLHF; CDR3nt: TGTGCCAGCAGTGAACGGGAGACGGAGAATTCACCCCTCCACTTT
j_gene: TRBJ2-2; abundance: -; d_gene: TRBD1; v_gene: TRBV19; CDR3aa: CASSTGTAGSGELFF; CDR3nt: TGTGCCAGTAGTACCGGGACAGCAGGGTCCGGGGAGCTGTTTTTT
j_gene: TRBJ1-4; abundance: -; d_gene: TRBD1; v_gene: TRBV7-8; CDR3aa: CASSRGQGHEKLFF; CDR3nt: TGTGCCAGCAGTAGGGGACAGGGACACGAAAAACTGTTTTTT
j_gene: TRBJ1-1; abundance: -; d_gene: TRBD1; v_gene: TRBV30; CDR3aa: CAWSFRGSTEAFF; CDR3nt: TGTGCCTGGAGTTTCAGGGGGAGCACTGAAGCTTTCTTT
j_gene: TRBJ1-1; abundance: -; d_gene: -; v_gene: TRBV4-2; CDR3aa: CASSHANLNTEAFF; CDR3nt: TGTGCCAGCAGCCACGCCAATCTGAACACTGAAGCTTTCTTT
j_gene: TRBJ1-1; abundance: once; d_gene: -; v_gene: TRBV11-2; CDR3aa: CASTGQMNTEAFF; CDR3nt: TGTGCCAGCACAGGACAGATGAACACTGAAGCTTTCTTT
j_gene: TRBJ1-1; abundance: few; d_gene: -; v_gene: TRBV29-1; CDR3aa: CSAGESNTEAFF; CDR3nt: TGCAGCGCCGGGGAAAGTAACACTGAAGCTTTCTTT
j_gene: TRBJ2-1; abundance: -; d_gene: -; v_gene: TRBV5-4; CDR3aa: CASSLFDVTEQFF; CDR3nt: TGTGCCAGCAGCTTGTTTGATGTCACTGAGCAGTTCTTC
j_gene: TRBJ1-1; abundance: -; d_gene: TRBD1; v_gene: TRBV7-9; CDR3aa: CASNLPGGTEAFF; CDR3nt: TGTGCCAGCAACCTTCCAGGGGGCACTGAAGCTTTCTTT
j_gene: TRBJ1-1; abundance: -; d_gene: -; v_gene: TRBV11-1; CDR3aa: CASSPRGGLYEAFF; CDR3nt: TGTGCCAGCAGCCCCCGGGGTGGACTCTATGAAGCTTTCTTT
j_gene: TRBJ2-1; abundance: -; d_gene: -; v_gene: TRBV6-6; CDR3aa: CASSPPGPRNEQFF; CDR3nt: TGTGCCAGCAGTCCTCCCGGCCCGCGGAATGAGCAGTTCTTC
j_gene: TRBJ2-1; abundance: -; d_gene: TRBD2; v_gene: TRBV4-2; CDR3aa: CASSRGREEGQFF; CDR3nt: TGTGCCAGCAGTCGGGGACGGGAGGAGGGGCAGTTCTTC
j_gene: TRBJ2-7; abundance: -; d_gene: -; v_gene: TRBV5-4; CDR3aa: CASSKSWDEQYF; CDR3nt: TGTGCCAGCAGCAAAAGTTGGGACGAGCAGTACTTC
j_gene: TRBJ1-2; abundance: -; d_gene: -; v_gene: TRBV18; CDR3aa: CASSPRSEGYGYTF; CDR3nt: TGTGCCAGCTCACCCAGGTCGGAGGGATATGGCTACACCTTC